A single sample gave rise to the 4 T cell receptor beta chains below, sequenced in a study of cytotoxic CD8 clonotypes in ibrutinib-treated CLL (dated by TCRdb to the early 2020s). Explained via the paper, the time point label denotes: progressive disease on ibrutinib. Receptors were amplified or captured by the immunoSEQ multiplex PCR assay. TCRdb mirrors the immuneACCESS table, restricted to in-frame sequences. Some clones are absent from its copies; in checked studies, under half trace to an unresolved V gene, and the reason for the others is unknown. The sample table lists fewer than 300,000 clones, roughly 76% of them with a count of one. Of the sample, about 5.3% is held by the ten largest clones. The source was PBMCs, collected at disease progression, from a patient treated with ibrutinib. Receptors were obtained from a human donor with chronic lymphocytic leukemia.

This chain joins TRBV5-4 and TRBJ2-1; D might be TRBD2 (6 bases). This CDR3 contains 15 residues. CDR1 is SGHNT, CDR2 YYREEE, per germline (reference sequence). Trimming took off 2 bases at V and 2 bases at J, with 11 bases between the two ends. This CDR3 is CASSFPGGAYNEQFF. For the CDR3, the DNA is TGTGCCAGCAGCTTTCCTGGCGGGGCCTACAATGAGCAGTTCTTC. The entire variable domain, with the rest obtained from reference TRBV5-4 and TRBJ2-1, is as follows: ETGVTQSPTHLIKTRGQQVTLRCSSQSGHNTVSWYQQALGQGPQFIFQYYREEENGRGNFPPRFSGLQFPNYSSELNVNALELDDSALYLCASSFPGGAYNEQFFGPGTRLTVL.

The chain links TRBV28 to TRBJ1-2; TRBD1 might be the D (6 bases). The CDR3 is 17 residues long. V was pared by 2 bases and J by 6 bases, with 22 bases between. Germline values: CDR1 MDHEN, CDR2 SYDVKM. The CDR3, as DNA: TGTGCCAGCAGTTTACCGCTGGGGGCGAAACCCGCCCATGGCTACACCTTC. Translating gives CASSLPLGAKPAHGYTF.

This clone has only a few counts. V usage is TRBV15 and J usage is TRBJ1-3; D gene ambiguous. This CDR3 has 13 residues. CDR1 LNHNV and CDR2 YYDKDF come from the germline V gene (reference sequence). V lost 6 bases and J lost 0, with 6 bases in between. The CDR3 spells CATRKFSGNTIYF. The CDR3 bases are TGTGCCACCAGAAAGTTCTCTGGAAACACCATATATTTT.

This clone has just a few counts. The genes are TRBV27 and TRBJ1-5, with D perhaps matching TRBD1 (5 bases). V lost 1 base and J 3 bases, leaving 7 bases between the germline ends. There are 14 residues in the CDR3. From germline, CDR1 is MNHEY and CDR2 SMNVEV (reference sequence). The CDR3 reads CASSLWGYNQPQHF. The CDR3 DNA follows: TGTGCCAGCAGTTTATGGGGGTACAATCAGCCCCAGCATTTT.